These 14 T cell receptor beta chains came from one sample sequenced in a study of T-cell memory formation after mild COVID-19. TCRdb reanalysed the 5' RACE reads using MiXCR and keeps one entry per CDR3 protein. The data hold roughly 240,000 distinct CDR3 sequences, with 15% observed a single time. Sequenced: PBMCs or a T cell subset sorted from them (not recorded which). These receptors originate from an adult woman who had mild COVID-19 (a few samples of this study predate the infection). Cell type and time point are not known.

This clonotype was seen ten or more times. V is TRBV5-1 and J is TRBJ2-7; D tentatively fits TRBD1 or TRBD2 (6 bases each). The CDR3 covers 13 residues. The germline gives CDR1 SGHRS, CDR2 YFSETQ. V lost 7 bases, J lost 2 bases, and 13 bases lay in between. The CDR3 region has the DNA TGCGCCAGCGGCATGGGGGGCACCTACGAGCAGTACTTC. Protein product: CASGMGGTYEQYF.

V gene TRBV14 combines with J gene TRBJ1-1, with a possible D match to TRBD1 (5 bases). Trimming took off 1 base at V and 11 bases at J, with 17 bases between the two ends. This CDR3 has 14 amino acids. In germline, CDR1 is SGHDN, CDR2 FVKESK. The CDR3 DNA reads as TGTGCCAGCAGCCAAGTATATCGAGGGACGGTCGCTTTCTTT. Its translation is CASSQVYRGTVAFF.

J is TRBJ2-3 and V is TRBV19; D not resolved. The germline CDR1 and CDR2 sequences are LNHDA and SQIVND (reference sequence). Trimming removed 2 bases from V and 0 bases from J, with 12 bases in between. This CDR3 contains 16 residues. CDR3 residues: CASSIIHVRSTDTQYF. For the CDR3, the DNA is TGTGCCAGTAGTATAATACATGTTCGGAGCACAGATACGCAGTATTTT.

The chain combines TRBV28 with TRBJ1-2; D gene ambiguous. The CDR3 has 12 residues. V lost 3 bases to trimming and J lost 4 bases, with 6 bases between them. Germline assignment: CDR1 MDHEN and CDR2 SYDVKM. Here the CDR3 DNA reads TGTGCCAGCAGTTTGCTGTCCTATGGCTACACCTTC. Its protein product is CASSLLSYGYTF.

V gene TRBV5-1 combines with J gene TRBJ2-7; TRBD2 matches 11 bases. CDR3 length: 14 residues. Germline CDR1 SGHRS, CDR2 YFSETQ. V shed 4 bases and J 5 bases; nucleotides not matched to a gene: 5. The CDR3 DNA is TGCGCCAGCAGCAGACTAGCGGGACACAACGAGCAGTACTTC. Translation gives CASSRLAGHNEQYF. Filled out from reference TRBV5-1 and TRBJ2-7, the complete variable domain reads KAGVTQTPRYLIKTRGQQVTLSCSPISGHRSVSWYQQTPGQGLQFLFEYFSETQRNKGNFPGRFSGRQFSNSRSEMNVSTLELGDSALYLCASSRLAGHNEQYFGPGTRLTVT.

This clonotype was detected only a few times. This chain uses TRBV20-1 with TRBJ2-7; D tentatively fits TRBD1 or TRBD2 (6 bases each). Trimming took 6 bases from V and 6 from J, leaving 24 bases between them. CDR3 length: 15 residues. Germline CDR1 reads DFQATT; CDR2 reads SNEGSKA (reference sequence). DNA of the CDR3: TGCAGTGCGGTCGAAGGGGGAGGAGAAGGGCTCGAGCAGTACTTC. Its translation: CSAVEGGGEGLEQYF.

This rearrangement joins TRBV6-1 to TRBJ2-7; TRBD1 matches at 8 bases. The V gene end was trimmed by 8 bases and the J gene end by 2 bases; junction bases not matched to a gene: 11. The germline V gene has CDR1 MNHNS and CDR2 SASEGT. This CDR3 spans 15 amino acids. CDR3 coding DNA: TGTGCCAGCTTCGCCGGGACAGGTTTCGCCTACGAGCAGTACTTC. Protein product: CASFAGTGFAYEQYF.

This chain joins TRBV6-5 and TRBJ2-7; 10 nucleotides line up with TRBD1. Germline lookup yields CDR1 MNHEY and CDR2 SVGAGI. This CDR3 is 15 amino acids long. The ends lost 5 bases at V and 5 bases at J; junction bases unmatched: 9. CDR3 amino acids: CASSVRDRGWDEQYF. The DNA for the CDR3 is TGTGCCAGCAGTGTCCGGGACAGGGGATGGGACGAGCAGTACTTC.

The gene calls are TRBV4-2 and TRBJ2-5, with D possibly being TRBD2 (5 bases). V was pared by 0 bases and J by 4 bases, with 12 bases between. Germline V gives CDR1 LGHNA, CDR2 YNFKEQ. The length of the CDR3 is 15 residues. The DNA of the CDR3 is TGTGCCAGCAGCCAAGATCTTCGTGGGAGAGAGACCCAGTACTTC. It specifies CASSQDLRGRETQYF.

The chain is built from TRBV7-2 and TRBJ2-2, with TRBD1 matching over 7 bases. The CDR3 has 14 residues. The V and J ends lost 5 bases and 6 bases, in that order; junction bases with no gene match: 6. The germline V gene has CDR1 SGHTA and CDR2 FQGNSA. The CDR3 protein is CASSLRDSPGELFF. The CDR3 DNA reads TGTGCCAGCAGCCTCCGGGACAGTCCCGGGGAGCTGTTTTTT.

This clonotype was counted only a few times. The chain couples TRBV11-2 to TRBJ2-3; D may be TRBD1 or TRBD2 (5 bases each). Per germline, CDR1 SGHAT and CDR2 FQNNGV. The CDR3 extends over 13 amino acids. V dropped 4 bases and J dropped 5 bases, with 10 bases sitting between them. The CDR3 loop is CASSSEGRDTQYF. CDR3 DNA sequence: TGTGCCAGCAGCTCCGAGGGGAGAGATACGCAGTATTTT.

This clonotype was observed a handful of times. Written as DNA, the CDR3 is TGCGCCAGCAGCTCCCGGGACCCCAACTATGGCTACACCTTC. Its protein product is CASSSRDPNYGYTF. The chain carries TRBV5-1 and TRBJ1-2, with D possibly TRBD1 on 5 matching bases. CDR3 size: 14 residues. Trimming stripped 3 bases from V and 2 bases from J, with 11 bases between. CDR1 is SGHRS and CDR2 is YFSETQ in the germline V gene.

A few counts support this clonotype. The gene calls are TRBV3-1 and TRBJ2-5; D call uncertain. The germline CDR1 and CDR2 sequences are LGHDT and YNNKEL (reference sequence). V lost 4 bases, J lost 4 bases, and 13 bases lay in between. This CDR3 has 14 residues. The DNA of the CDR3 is TGTGCCAGCAGCCCGCCTATGGTATCAGAGACCCAGTACTTC. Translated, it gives CASSPPMVSETQYF.

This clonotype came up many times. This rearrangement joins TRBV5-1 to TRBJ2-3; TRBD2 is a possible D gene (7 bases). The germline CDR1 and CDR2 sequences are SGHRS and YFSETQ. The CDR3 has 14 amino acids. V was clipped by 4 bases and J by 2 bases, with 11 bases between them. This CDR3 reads CASSRGGTTDTQYF. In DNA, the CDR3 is TGCGCCAGCAGCCGCGGGGGCACCACAGATACGCAGTATTTT.